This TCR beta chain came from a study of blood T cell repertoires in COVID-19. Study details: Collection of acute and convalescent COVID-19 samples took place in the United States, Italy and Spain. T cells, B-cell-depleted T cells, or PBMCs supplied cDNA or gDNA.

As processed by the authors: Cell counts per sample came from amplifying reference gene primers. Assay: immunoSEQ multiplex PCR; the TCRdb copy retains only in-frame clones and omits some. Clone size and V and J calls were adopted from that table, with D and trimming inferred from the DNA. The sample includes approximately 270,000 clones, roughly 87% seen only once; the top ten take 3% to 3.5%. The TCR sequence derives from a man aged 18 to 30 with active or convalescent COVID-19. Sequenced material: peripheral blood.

CDR3 DNA: TGTGCCAGCAGCTTAGGCCGGAACACCATATATTTT. Translating it yields CASSLGRNTIYF. The chain employs TRBV13 and TRBJ1-3; D not resolved. The length of the CDR3 is 12 residues. CDR1 and CDR2 (germline): PRHDT, FYEKMQ (reference sequence). V lost 0 bases to trimming and J lost 7 bases, with 4 bases between them.